The 32 T cell receptor beta chains listed next were all sequenced from one sample in a study of T cells after yellow fever vaccination. MiXCR, applied by TCRdb to the 5' RACE reads, yields one record per CDR3 protein. The sample includes 200,000 to 300,000 distinct CDR3 sequences, about 7% of them seen just once. The sample consisted of CD4+ T cells sorted from PBMCs, taken on the day of the yellow fever booster vaccination. Source of these receptors: a man aged 30 to 39 who received the YFV17D yellow fever vaccine.

The gene calls are TRBV18 and TRBJ2-7, with 9 bases fitting TRBD2. The CDR3 has 15 amino acids. The junction had 5 bases not matched to a gene; V was cut back by 4 bases and J by 1 base. The V gene's germline CDR1 is KGHSH and CDR2 LQKENI. CDR3 DNA sequence: TGTGCCAGCTCACTAGCGGGAGAAAGGTCCTACGAGCAGTACTTC. It yields the protein CASSLAGERSYEQYF.

This clonotype was counted between two and nine times. The chain combines TRBV18 with TRBJ1-1; no clear D gene. Trimming left V 3 bases short and J 7 bases short, with 9 bases between. This CDR3 has 12 amino acids. The V gene's germline CDR1 is KGHSH and CDR2 LQKENI. The CDR3 protein is CASSPVVGEAFF. The CDR3 DNA reads TGTGCCAGCTCACCCGTGGTGGGTGAAGCTTTCTTT.

This clonotype was found a few times. The chain carries TRBV29-1 and TRBJ2-7; D is unresolved. The CDR3 is 13 residues long. The germline V gene has CDR1 SQVTM and CDR2 ANQGSEA. V was clipped by 7 bases and J by 2 bases, with 15 bases between them. The CDR3: CSAIAGSPYEQYF. In DNA, the CDR3 is TGCAGCGCTATTGCTGGGTCCCCCTACGAGCAGTACTTC.

Only a few counts were recorded for this clonotype. The J gene is TRBJ2-5, the V gene TRBV7-2; D might be TRBD2 (6 bases). Germline V gives CDR1 SGHTA, CDR2 FQGNSA. There are 15 residues in the CDR3. V was cut by 5 bases and J by 8 bases, with 21 bases left in between. CDR3 nucleotide sequence: TGTGCCAGCAGCGAGGGGTTCGGCGGGGCTGGAACCCAGTACTTC. Translating gives CASSEGFGGAGTQYF.

V and J are TRBV6-5 and TRBJ2-2; 9 nucleotides line up with TRBD2. V shed 0 bases, J shed 6 bases, and the junction held 8 bases outside the gene matches. Germline CDR1 is MNHEY and CDR2 is SVGAGI. The CDR3 is made up of 17 amino acids. CDR3 in DNA: TGTGCCAGCAGTTACTCGCAACTAGCGGGCCGATCCGGGGAGCTGTTTTTT. This encodes CASSYSQLAGRSGELFF.

This clonotype was seen a handful of times. J is TRBJ2-4 and V is TRBV5-1, with 9 bases fitting TRBD1. With 4 bases clipped from V and 0 bases from J, the junction kept 5 bases outside the gene matches. In germline, CDR1 is SGHRS, CDR2 YFSETQ. This CDR3 region has 16 residues. For the CDR3, the DNA is TGCGCCAGCAGCGCCGGGACAGGGCTAGCCAAAAACATTCAGTACTTC. This sequence encodes CASSAGTGLAKNIQYF.

This clonotype was seen ten or more times. The rearrangement links TRBV11-3 to TRBJ2-1; D uncertain. The CDR3 runs to 16 residues. CDR1 and CDR2 from the germline V gene are SGHNT and YENEEA. Deletions cut 0 bases from V and 1 base from J, with 10 bases between. CDR3 in DNA: TGTGCCAGCAGCTTAGATTCGGCACCTTCCTACAATGAGCAGTTCTTC. It codes for CASSLDSAPSYNEQFF.

The rearrangement links TRBV7-9 to TRBJ2-1, with unresolved D. Germline V gene data show CDR1 as SEHNR and CDR2 as FQNEAQ (reference sequence). Trimming took off 2 bases at V and 7 bases at J, with 9 bases between the two ends. The CDR3 sequence is 13 residues long. The CDR3 DNA reads TGTGCCAGCAGCTTATTGGTGGGGAATGAGCAGTTCTTC. Its protein product is CASSLLVGNEQFF.

This clonotype was detected ten times or more. This chain links TRBV12-3 or TRBV12-4 with TRBJ2-5; D gene unclear. V was trimmed by 5 bases and J by 2 bases, leaving 12 bases between them. This CDR3 is built from 14 residues. The CDR3 protein is CASSTSRAQETQYF. The CDR3 region has the DNA TGTGCCAGCAGTACCTCACGGGCACAAGAGACCCAGTACTTC.

This chain links TRBV20-1 with TRBJ1-2; TRBD1 is a possible D gene (6 bases). Germline V gene sequence: CDR1 DFQATT, CDR2 SNEGSKA (reference sequence). Deletions cut 6 bases from V and 4 bases from J, with 18 bases between. CDR3 length: 14 residues. The CDR3 sequence is CSASSLGGTYGYTF. CDR3 DNA: TGCAGTGCCAGTAGTTTAGGGGGAACCTATGGCTACACCTTC.

This clonotype was observed at least ten times. The chain recombines TRBV7-2 with TRBJ2-1; no reliable D call. V was trimmed by 1 base and J by 0 bases, leaving 7 bases between them. The CDR3 has 15 amino acids. Germline V lookup: CDR1 SGHTA, CDR2 FQGNSA. As DNA, the CDR3 is TGTGCCAGCAGCTTAGGTGGGAACTCCTACAATGAGCAGTTCTTC. This gives the protein CASSLGGNSYNEQFF. Full variable domain (remainder filled in from reference TRBV7-2 and TRBJ2-1): GAGVSQSPSNKVTEKGKDVELRCDPISGHTALYWYRQSLGQGLEFLIYFQGNSAPDKSGLPSDRFSAERTGGSVSTLTIQRTQQEDSAVYLCASSLGGNSYNEQFFGPGTRLTVL.

The rearrangement uses TRBV20-1 and TRBJ2-2; TRBD2 aligns across 8 bases. With 4 bases clipped from V and 6 bases from J, the junction kept 10 bases outside the gene matches. The CDR3 contains 15 residues. Per the germline V gene, CDR1 is DFQATT and CDR2 is SNEGSKA (reference sequence). The CDR3 is CSATLPGTRSGELFF. CDR3 DNA sequence: TGCAGTGCTACCCTACCCGGGACTAGGTCCGGGGAGCTGTTTTTT.

This clonotype was picked up many times. The V call is TRBV30, the J call TRBJ2-7; 7 bases match TRBD1. V shed 5 bases and J 1 base; nucleotides not matched to a gene: 2. Germline CDR1 GTSNPN, CDR2 SVGIG (reference sequence). The CDR3 runs 12 residues. The DNA of the CDR3 is TGTGCCTGGGACAGGGCTTCCTACGAGCAGTACTTC. This gives the protein CAWDRASYEQYF.

This clonotype was counted ten times or more. The CDR3 DNA is TGTGCCAGCAGCGTAGCGCAGGTTACCTACGAGCAGTACTTC. Translating gives CASSVAQVTYEQYF. The chain is built from TRBV9 and TRBJ2-7; D is uncertain. The CDR3 has 14 residues. Trimming stripped 0 bases from V and 2 bases from J, with 9 bases between. Germline assignment: CDR1 SGDLS and CDR2 YYNGEE.

This clonotype came up a few times. This chain links TRBV18 with TRBJ2-7; D could derive from TRBD1 or TRBD2 (5 bases each). The CDR3 spans 13 residues. Looked up from germline, CDR1 is KGHSH and CDR2 is LQKENI. The germline V and J ends were trimmed by 5 bases and 2 bases, with 10 bases remaining between them. This CDR3 is CASSRDPAYEQYF. CDR3 DNA: TGTGCCAGCTCAAGGGACCCCGCCTACGAGCAGTACTTC.

This clonotype was seen ten or more times. The chain combines TRBV7-9 with TRBJ2-1, with TRBD2 matching over 12 bases. There are 14 residues in the CDR3. J was trimmed by 4 bases and V by 11 bases; bases with no gene match: 6. Germline values: CDR1 SEHNR, CDR2 FQNEAQ (reference sequence). The CDR3 is CAGRTSGTYNEQFF. As DNA, the CDR3 is TGTGCCGGCCGGACTAGCGGGACTTACAATGAGCAGTTCTTC.

This clonotype appeared a few times. J is TRBJ2-1 and V is TRBV4-3; D not certain. The CDR3 contains 18 residues. Germline V gene lookup returns CDR1 LGHNA and CDR2 YSLEER. Trimming pared 4 bases from V and 2 bases from J, leaving 21 bases between. CDR3 loop: CASSPLPSNRATYNEQFF. In nucleotides, the CDR3 is TGCGCCAGCAGCCCCCTTCCATCAAACCGGGCTACCTACAATGAGCAGTTCTTC.

This clonotype has a count of ten or more. V usage is TRBV27 and J usage is TRBJ1-2; D unresolved. The CDR3 runs to 13 residues. The germline V gene encodes CDR1 MNHEY and CDR2 SMNVEV (reference sequence). V was clipped by 0 bases and J by 3 bases, with 5 bases between them. CDR3 DNA: TGTGCCAGCAGTTTATCGGCCTACTATGGCTACACCTTC. Residues: CASSLSAYYGYTF.

This clonotype was picked up a small number of times. CDR3 amino acids: CAISEGWAVRAGTEAFF. CDR3 DNA sequence: TGTGCCATCAGTGAAGGCTGGGCCGTCCGAGCGGGCACTGAAGCTTTCTTT. The genes are TRBV10-3 and TRBJ1-1; no reliable D call. This CDR3 is 17 amino acids long. Germline assignment: CDR1 ENHRY and CDR2 SYGVKD. V was shortened by 3 bases and J by 4 bases, with 21 bases between the two germline ends.

Note on this clonotype: Being one base from a much bigger clone, this may be a read error. The CDR3 carries no conserved terminal phenylalanine or tryptophan, so it likely arises from a read error. This chain links TRBV6-2 or TRBV6-3 with TRBJ2-7; D perhaps matches TRBD1 (6 bases). The V gene's germline CDR1 is MNHEY and CDR2 SVGEGT. Trimming pared 5 bases from V and 7 bases from J, leaving 12 bases between. There are 12 residues in the CDR3. CDR3 in amino acids: CASSGITGEQYS. The CDR3 DNA is TGTGCCAGCAGTGGGATTACAGGGGAGCAGTACTCC.

This clonotype showed up many times. The chain uses TRBV20-1 and TRBJ2-2, with a tentative D call TRBD1 (6 bases). The CDR3 is 13 amino acids. V lost 4 bases and J 7 bases, leaving 13 bases between the germline ends. CDR1 and CDR2 from the germline V gene are DFQATT and SNEGSKA (reference sequence). DNA of the CDR3: TGCAGTGCTAAGAGGGGGTCGGGCGGGGAGCTGTTTTTT. Translating it yields CSAKRGSGGELFF.

The chain carries TRBV11-2 and TRBJ2-4; a possible D gene is TRBD2 (7 bases). Trimming took 1 base from V and 6 from J, leaving 10 bases between them. The CDR3 totals 14 residues. CDR1 and CDR2 from the germline V gene are SGHAT and FQNNGV. The CDR3 DNA is TGTGCCAGCAGCTTAGCGAGGGGGGGAAACATTCAGTACTTC. It yields the protein CASSLARGGNIQYF.

This clonotype was counted a few times. The chain links TRBV7-2 to TRBJ1-6; maybe TRBD1 (5 bases). The CDR3 length is 16 residues. Trimming pared 5 bases from V and 5 bases from J, leaving 16 bases between. Looked up from germline, CDR1 is SGHTA and CDR2 is FQGNSA. The chain's CDR3 is CASSRLVGTDNSPLHF. The CDR3 nucleotides are TGTGCCAGCAGCCGACTCGTCGGGACGGATAATTCACCCCTCCACTTT.

There are many counts of this clonotype. The rearrangement uses TRBV20-1 and TRBJ2-7; D is tentatively TRBD1 or TRBD2 (5 bases each). The CDR3 length is 14 residues. The germline CDR1 and CDR2 sequences are DFQATT and SNEGSKA (reference sequence). V shed 6 bases and J shed 2 bases, with 17 bases lying between them. CDR3 DNA sequence: TGCAGTGCCCTGACGGGACGCTGGACCTACGAGCAGTACTTC. Its protein is CSALTGRWTYEQYF.

A note on this clonotype: A read error is possible here, since a much larger clone lies one base away. CDR3 bases: TGCGCCAGCAGCCGCAGCGGGATGAGCTCAGATACGCAGTATTTT. This codes for CASSRSGMSSDTQYF. The chain carries TRBV5-1 and TRBJ2-3; the match to TRBD2 covers 7 bases. The J segment lost 4 bases and the V segment lost 4 bases, leaving 9 bases of the junction unmatched. CDR3 size: 15 residues. Germline loops: CDR1 SGHRS, CDR2 YFSETQ. The full variable domain, its missing parts supplied by reference TRBV5-1 and TRBJ2-3, is KAGVTQTPRYLIKTRGQQVTLSCSPISGHRSVSWYQQTPGQGLQFLFEYFSETQRNKGNFPGRFSGRQFSNSRSEMNVSTLELGDSALYLCASSRSGMSSDTQYFGPGTRLTVL.

This clonotype was seen at least ten times. V usage is TRBV7-9 and J usage is TRBJ1-2; D possibly corresponds to TRBD1 (5 bases). The V and J ends lost 5 bases and 0 bases respectively, with 13 bases between them. CDR1 and CDR2 (germline): SEHNR, FQNEAQ (reference sequence). This CDR3 contains 15 residues. DNA of the CDR3: TGTGCCAGCAGCGCCGCAGGGAGGGCTAACTATGGCTACACCTTC. As protein: CASSAAGRANYGYTF.

This clonotype has at least ten counts. The gene calls are TRBV28 and TRBJ2-7; 7 bases map to TRBD1. CDR3 size: 15 residues. Germline values: CDR1 MDHEN, CDR2 SYDVKM. V was clipped by 5 bases and J by 1 base; unmatched bases: 8. The DNA of the CDR3 is TGTGCCAGCAGTACACAGGGGAGAAGTTCCTACGAGCAGTACTTC. It translates to CASSTQGRSSYEQYF.

This clonotype was recorded a few times. The V gene is TRBV12-3 or TRBV12-4, the J gene TRBJ2-5; D call uncertain. V was cut by 7 bases and J by 1 base, with 16 bases left in between. The length of the CDR3 is 15 residues. CDR3 sequence (DNA): TGTGCCAGCAATATACCCGGACGCCGCCAAGAGACCCAGTACTTC. This translates into CASNIPGRRQETQYF.

This clonotype was seen only a few times. The chain is built from TRBV18 and TRBJ1-2; D call uncertain. Trimming shortened V by 4 bases and J by 0 bases, and 12 bases separated the two germline ends. This CDR3 has 15 amino acids. Germline CDR1 KGHSH, CDR2 LQKENI. CDR3 in amino acids: CASSQAGYANYGYTF. DNA for the CDR3: TGTGCCAGCTCACAGGCAGGTTATGCTAACTATGGCTACACCTTC.

This clonotype was found a few times. J is TRBJ1-1 and V is TRBV5-4, with TRBD1 matching 9 bases. Looked up from germline, CDR1 is SGHNT and CDR2 is YYREEE (reference sequence). This CDR3 has 14 residues. V dropped 4 bases and J dropped 6; count of bases not matched to a gene: 7. CDR3 nucleotides: TGTGCCAGCAGCGAAGGACAGGGGCTCCCTGAAGCTTTCTTT. It translates to CASSEGQGLPEAFF.

This clonotype was recorded at least ten times. This chain connects TRBV28 to TRBJ1-5; D not certain. Germline V gene lookup returns CDR1 MDHEN and CDR2 SYDVKM. CDR3 length equals 12 residues. V was shortened by 10 bases and J by 6 bases, with 13 bases between the two germline ends. The CDR3 nucleotides read TGTGCCACCGGACTGCGGGGTCAGCCCCAGCATTTT. This encodes CATGLRGQPQHF.

This clonotype showed up many times. For the CDR3, the DNA is TGCAGCGTTCACCCTGGGTCTCAGGATACGCAGTATTTT. Translated, it gives CSVHPGSQDTQYF. The V and J genes are TRBV29-1 and TRBJ2-3; D not certain. The CDR3 spans 13 residues. The V and J ends lost 5 bases and 6 bases respectively, with 15 bases between them. Germline-derived CDR1 and CDR2 are SQVTM and ANQGSEA.